This T cell receptor (beta chain) was recorded in a study of T cell responses to AZD1222 COVID-19 vaccine. V lost 3 bases and J lost 6, with 14 bases in between. Germline V gives CDR1 MNHNS, CDR2 SASEGT. This CDR3 has 14 residues. The repertoire was sequenced with immunoSEQ multiplex PCR; TCRdb's copy has only in-frame clones and lacks some. The sample yields about 60,000 clones, 85% seen once. The chain employs TRBV6-1 and TRBJ1-1; D ambiguous. The clonotype was recovered from an adult in good health. The sequenced sample was peripheral blood, obtained on day 0 of AZD1222 vaccination. CDR3 sequence (DNA): TGTGCCAGCAGTGAGGGGTTATTTAGCCCTGAAGCTTTCTTT. Its protein is CASSEGLFSPEAFF.